The 13 T cell receptor beta chains given below trace back to one sample, sequenced in a study of OX40 agonist ivuxolimab in advanced cancers. Generated by immunoSEQ multiplex PCR, the TCRdb table keeps only in-frame clones and is missing some. The sample contains fewer than 100,000 clones, around 88% of which appear only once. The sequenced sample was CD4+ or CD8+ T cells sorted from blood, obtained in a trial of the OX40 agonist ivuxolimab. The source is an adult with an advanced solid tumor such as melanoma, head and neck, liver or kidney cancer.

V and J are TRBV14 and TRBJ2-3; no clear D gene. CDR1 and CDR2 from the germline V gene are SGHDN and FVKESK. Deletions cut 4 bases from V and 3 bases from J, with 11 bases between. This CDR3 has 14 residues. CDR3 sequence (DNA): TGTGCCAGCAGCCCTCTCTTCTCGACAGATACGCAGTATTTT. This sequence encodes CASSPLFSTDTQYF.

Here the CDR3 reads CASSHWWGGRTDTQYF. The DNA of the CDR3 is TGTGCCAGCAGTCACTGGTGGGGGGGTCGCACAGATACGCAGTATTTT. The chain couples TRBV28 to TRBJ2-3; 7 bases line up with TRBD2. The CDR3 has 16 residues. J was trimmed by 1 base and V by 5 bases; bases with no gene match: 9. Germline V CDR1 and CDR2: MDHEN, SYDVKM.

The chain is built from TRBV20-1 and TRBJ2-7; D unresolved. In germline, CDR1 is DFQATT, CDR2 SNEGSKA (reference sequence). The CDR3 consists of 10 residues. The germline V and J ends were trimmed by 6 bases and 3 bases, with 6 bases remaining between them. The CDR3 reads CSAQSYEQYF. CDR3 DNA sequence: TGCAGTGCCCAAAGCTACGAGCAGTACTTC.

This chain connects TRBV7-2 to TRBJ2-1, with TRBD2 as a possible D gene (6 bases). The germline V gene encodes CDR1 SGHTA and CDR2 FQGNSA. V lost 3 bases and J 4 bases, leaving 10 bases between the germline ends. This CDR3 is built from 14 residues. CDR3 nucleotides: TGTGCCAGCAGCTTTGAGAGCGGGTACAATGAGCAGTTCTTC. The encoded protein is CASSFESGYNEQFF.

This clone appeared a single time. The rearrangement uses TRBV28 and TRBJ1-1, with 7 bases aligning to TRBD1. Germline V gene lookup returns CDR1 MDHEN and CDR2 SYDVKM. The CDR3 spans 16 residues. Trimming took 6 bases from V and 2 from J; bases not matched to a gene: 12. CDR3 residues: CASSPVDRVGNTEAFF. The CDR3 DNA is TGTGCCAGCAGCCCAGTCGACAGGGTGGGAAACACTGAAGCTTTCTTT.

The chain employs TRBV25-1 and TRBJ2-6; a possible D gene is TRBD1 (5 bases). This CDR3 comprises 18 residues. CDR1 and CDR2 from the germline V gene are MGHDK and SYGVNS. Trimming took off 4 bases at V and 0 bases at J, with 16 bases between the two ends. CDR3 loop: CASSADSFRYSGANVLTF. The CDR3 nucleotides are TGTGCCAGCAGTGCCGACAGTTTCCGGTACTCTGGGGCCAACGTCCTGACTTTC.

The chain uses TRBV7-3 and TRBJ2-1, with D possibly being TRBD2 (6 bases). V lost 4 bases and J lost 10, with 11 bases in between. The CDR3 is 12 amino acids. The germline V gene encodes CDR1 SGHTA and CDR2 FQGTGA. The chain's CDR3 is CASSSGGWEQFF. Written as DNA, the CDR3 is TGTGCCAGCAGCTCCGGGGGTTGGGAGCAGTTCTTC.

The J gene is TRBJ2-7, the V gene TRBV18, with D possibly TRBD2 on 5 matching bases. The V gene lost 3 bases and the J gene lost 7 bases, with 19 bases spanning the gap. The CDR3 sequence is 15 residues long. Per germline, CDR1 KGHSH and CDR2 LQKENI. The CDR3 loop reads CASSPRVTPLGEQYF. The CDR3 region has the DNA TGTGCCAGCTCACCGCGGGTGACCCCGCTGGGGGAGCAGTACTTC.

CDR3 in amino acids: CASSPLDAEKLFF. The CDR3 bases are TGTGCCAGCTCACCCCTTGACGCGGAAAAACTGTTTTTT. This chain uses TRBV18 with TRBJ1-4; D is uncertain. The CDR3 spans 13 residues. Germline V gene lookup returns CDR1 KGHSH and CDR2 LQKENI. V gave up 3 bases and J gave up 8 bases, with 10 bases separating them.

This rearrangement joins TRBV7-9 to TRBJ1-4; TRBD1 agrees at 7 bases. The CDR3 sequence is 14 residues long. With V trimmed by 2 bases and J by 7 bases, 4 bases remained unmatched. Germline V gene lookup returns CDR1 SEHNR and CDR2 FQNEAQ (reference sequence). The CDR3 DNA sequence: TGTGCCAGCAGCTTACGGCGGACAGGTGAAAAACTGTTTTTT. Translated, it gives CASSLRRTGEKLFF.

CDR3 DNA sequence: TGTGCTAGTGGTTTGGCCTTAGGGGCTGAAGCTTTCTTT. Amino acid sequence: CASGLALGAEAFF. This rearrangement joins TRBV12-5 to TRBJ1-1; possibly TRBD1 for D (5 bases). The CDR3 extends over 13 amino acids. Trimming took off 1 base at V and 6 bases at J, with 9 bases between the two ends. Germline V gene sequence: CDR1 LGHNT, CDR2 FRNRAP.

The rearrangement joins TRBV5-8 to TRBJ1-1; no reliable D call. CDR1 and CDR2 (germline): SGHTS, YDEGEE. This CDR3 spans 15 amino acids. V dropped 0 bases and J dropped 4 bases, with 13 bases sitting between them. The CDR3 region is CASSLVGIGSTEAFF. The CDR3 DNA is TGTGCCAGCAGCTTGGTTGGGATTGGGAGCACTGAAGCTTTCTTT.

The V and J genes are TRBV7-2 and TRBJ2-2; D gene unclear. V was pared by 3 bases and J by 5 bases, with 10 bases between. This CDR3 has 14 residues. Germline values: CDR1 SGHTA, CDR2 FQGNSA. The CDR3 loop reads CASSFHWETGELFF. DNA of the CDR3: TGTGCCAGCAGCTTTCATTGGGAAACCGGGGAGCTGTTTTTT.